This T cell receptor beta chain emerged from a study of blood T cell repertoires in COVID-19. Across the whole study: Sites across the United States, Italy and Spain contributed samples from acute and convalescent COVID-19. T cells, B-cell-depleted T cells, or PBMCs supplied cDNA or gDNA.

In the source study's methods: Counts of nucleated cells, estimated from reference gene primer amplification, were obtained. The repertoire was sequenced with immunoSEQ multiplex PCR; TCRdb's copy has only in-frame clones and lacks some. V and J calls and clone size are copied from that table; D and trimming were computed from the DNA. The sample lists 350,000 to 450,000 clones; more than 80% were seen once. The material sequenced was peripheral blood. The TCR sequence derives from a middle-aged man with acute or convalescent COVID-19.

CDR3 in amino acids: CASSPTGGQVAFF. In DNA, the CDR3 is TGTGCCAGCAGTCCAACAGGGGGCCAGGTTGCTTTCTTT. The gene calls are TRBV7-9 and TRBJ1-1; 9 nucleotides line up with TRBD1. There are 13 residues in the CDR3. V lost 6 bases, J lost 11 bases, and 10 bases stayed unmatched. CDR1 is SEHNR, CDR2 FQNEAQ, per germline (reference sequence).